A selection of T cell receptor beta chains follows, all from one sample in a study of cytomegalovirus exposure and HLA in healthy donors. Libraries were prepared by immunoSEQ multiplex PCR; TCRdb keeps only in-frame clonotypes and omits some of them. The table shows 150,000 to 200,000 clones, with roughly four fifths occurring only once. The sequencing input was PBMCs. The receptor source for this set is a man aged 40-49 years in good health and CMV-seropositive. Both conserved end residues are part of each CDR3. Fields, in order: clone size, D gene, V gene, J gene, CDR3 DNA, CDR3 protein. A D gene is named only where the DNA matches it firmly. Clone size is not always given. Where it is, it says once, few, many or a class for expanded clones.

clone_size: -; d_call: TRBD2; v_call: TRBV5-4; j_call: TRBJ2-3; cdr3_nt: TGTGCCAGCAGCCGAGGGGGGGGACTAGCGGGAGAGGCTAGCACAGATACGCAGTATTTT; cdr3_aa: CASSRGGGLAGEASTDTQYF
clone_size: once; d_call: -; v_call: TRBV2; j_call: TRBJ1-5; cdr3_nt: TGTGCCAGCAGCACCGAAGTCGGGTTCTATAGCAATCAGCCCCAGCATTTT; cdr3_aa: CASSTEVGFYSNQPQHF
clone_size: -; d_call: -; v_call: TRBV10-3; j_call: TRBJ2-5; cdr3_nt: TGTGCCATCAGTGGTGGGGCCCAAGAGACCCAGTACTTC; cdr3_aa: CAISGGAQETQYF
clone_size: -; d_call: -; v_call: TRBV7-9; j_call: TRBJ2-7; cdr3_nt: TGTGCCAGCAGCTTAGCGAACAGAATCTACGAGCAGTACTTC; cdr3_aa: CASSLANRIYEQYF
clone_size: -; d_call: TRBD2; v_call: TRBV7-9; j_call: TRBJ2-7; cdr3_nt: TGTTCCAGCAGCTTAGAACCTCTAACTAGCGGGAGAGACTACGAGCAGTACTTC; cdr3_aa: CSSSLEPLTSGRDYEQYF
clone_size: -; d_call: -; v_call: TRBV7-2; j_call: TRBJ1-3; cdr3_nt: TGTGCCAGCAGGCCTCCGGGGGTTACTGGAAACACCATATATTTT; cdr3_aa: CASRPPGVTGNTIYF
clone_size: -; d_call: TRBD2; v_call: TRBV7-6; j_call: TRBJ2-5; cdr3_nt: TGTGCCAGCAGCTTTGGGACTAGCCCTGCGGGATGGGAGACCCAGTACTTC; cdr3_aa: CASSFGTSPAGWETQYF
clone_size: -; d_call: -; v_call: TRBV6-1; j_call: TRBJ2-1; cdr3_nt: TGTGCCAGCAGTGCAGGCCTTTCCTCCTACAATGAGCAGTTCTTC; cdr3_aa: CASSAGLSSYNEQFF
clone_size: -; d_call: -; v_call: TRBV7-6; j_call: TRBJ2-7; cdr3_nt: TGTGCCAGCAGCTTAGCGGCACAGGGTCACGAGCAGTACTTC; cdr3_aa: CASSLAAQGHEQYF
clone_size: -; d_call: TRBD1; v_call: TRBV6-4; j_call: TRBJ1-1; cdr3_nt: TGTGCCAGCAGGGAACAGGGGGGCGACAGTGAAGCTTTCTTT; cdr3_aa: CASREQGGDSEAFF
clone_size: -; d_call: TRBD1; v_call: TRBV7-3; j_call: TRBJ1-1; cdr3_nt: TGTGCCAGCAGCTCACAACAGGGGGCAGCTTTCTTT; cdr3_aa: CASSSQQGAAFF
clone_size: few; d_call: TRBD1; v_call: TRBV6-1; j_call: TRBJ1-4; cdr3_nt: TGTGCCAGCAGAGAACGACAGGGAAATGAAAAACTGTTTTTT; cdr3_aa: CASRERQGNEKLFF
clone_size: -; d_call: TRBD1; v_call: TRBV27; j_call: TRBJ2-7; cdr3_nt: TGTGCCAGCAGTTGGGACAGGGGGTACGAGCAGTACTTC; cdr3_aa: CASSWDRGYEQYF
clone_size: once; d_call: TRBD1; v_call: TRBV7-8; j_call: TRBJ1-3; cdr3_nt: TGTGCCAGCAGCGAAGACAGGGGGTTCGCAAACACCATATATTTT; cdr3_aa: CASSEDRGFANTIYF
clone_size: few; d_call: -; v_call: TRBV18; j_call: TRBJ2-3; cdr3_nt: TGTGCCAGCTCACCTACCGGGAGAACAGATACGCAGTATTTT; cdr3_aa: CASSPTGRTDTQYF
clone_size: -; d_call: TRBD1; v_call: TRBV11-2; j_call: TRBJ2-7; cdr3_nt: TGTGCCAGCAGCTCGGTGGGACAGGGGGCCGGCGAGCAGTACTTC; cdr3_aa: CASSSVGQGAGEQYF
clone_size: few; d_call: TRBD1; v_call: TRBV11-2; j_call: TRBJ2-7; cdr3_nt: TGTGCCAGCAGCTCCGACAGGGCCCACGAGCAGTACTTC; cdr3_aa: CASSSDRAHEQYF
clone_size: -; d_call: -; v_call: TRBV5-1; j_call: TRBJ2-5; cdr3_nt: TGCGCCAGCAGCTTGGCCGTCGGGGGACAAGAGACCCAGTACTTC; cdr3_aa: CASSLAVGGQETQYF
clone_size: once; d_call: -; v_call: TRBV4-3; j_call: TRBJ1-5; cdr3_nt: TGCGCCAGCAGCCAAGAGGTGATGCGGGGTCAGCCCCAGCATTTT; cdr3_aa: CASSQEVMRGQPQHF
clone_size: -; d_call: TRBD1; v_call: TRBV5-4; j_call: TRBJ2-3; cdr3_nt: TGTGCCAGCAGCTCCCGACAGGGAGCAGATACGCAGTATTTT; cdr3_aa: CASSSRQGADTQYF
clone_size: -; d_call: TRBD2; v_call: TRBV30; j_call: TRBJ2-1; cdr3_nt: TGTGCCTGGAACTGGCTAGCGGGAGCCTACAATGAGCAGTTCTTC; cdr3_aa: CAWNWLAGAYNEQFF
clone_size: -; d_call: TRBD2; v_call: TRBV28; j_call: TRBJ2-3; cdr3_nt: TGTGCCAGCAGTTTACTATCCGGACTAGCGGGAGTCACAGATACGCAGTATTTT; cdr3_aa: CASSLLSGLAGVTDTQYF
clone_size: -; d_call: -; v_call: TRBV28; j_call: TRBJ1-6; cdr3_nt: TGTGCCAGCACCCAACACCCCGGTCGGGCCTATAATTCACCCCTCCACTTT; cdr3_aa: CASTQHPGRAYNSPLHF
clone_size: -; d_call: -; v_call: TRBV9; j_call: TRBJ2-5; cdr3_nt: TGTGCCAGCAGCGGATCTGAGGGGACCCAGTACTTC; cdr3_aa: CASSGSEGTQYF
clone_size: few; d_call: TRBD2; v_call: TRBV7-3; j_call: TRBJ2-3; cdr3_nt: TGTGCCAGCAGCTTGGTAGCGGGGGGGCGGGGCACAGATACGCAGTATTTT; cdr3_aa: CASSLVAGGRGTDTQYF